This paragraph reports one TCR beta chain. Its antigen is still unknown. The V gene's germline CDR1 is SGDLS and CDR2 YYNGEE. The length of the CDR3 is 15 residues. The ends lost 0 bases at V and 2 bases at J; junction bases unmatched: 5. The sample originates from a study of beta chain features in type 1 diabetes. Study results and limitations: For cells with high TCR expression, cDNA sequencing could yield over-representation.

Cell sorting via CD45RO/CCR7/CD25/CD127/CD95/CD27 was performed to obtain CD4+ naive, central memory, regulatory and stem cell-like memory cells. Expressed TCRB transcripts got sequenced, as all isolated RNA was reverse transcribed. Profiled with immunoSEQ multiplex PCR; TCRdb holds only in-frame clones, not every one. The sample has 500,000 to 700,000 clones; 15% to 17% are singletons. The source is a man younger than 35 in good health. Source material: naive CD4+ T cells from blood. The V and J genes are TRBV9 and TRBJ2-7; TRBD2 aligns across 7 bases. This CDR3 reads CASSVDGGGPYEQYF. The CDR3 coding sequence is TGTGCCAGCAGCGTAGATGGGGGAGGGCCCTACGAGCAGTACTTC. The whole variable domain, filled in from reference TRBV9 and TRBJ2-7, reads DSGVTQTPKHLITATGQRVTLRCSPRSGDLSVYWYQQSLDQGLQFLIQYYNGEERAKGNILERFSAQQFPDLHSELNLSSLELGDSALYFCASSVDGGGPYEQYFGPGTRLTVT.